This T cell receptor (beta chain) is drawn from a study of T cells expressing NK-cell markers. The CDR3 consists of 12 residues. Germline assignment: CDR1 SGHRS and CDR2 YFSETQ. TCRdb re-analyzed the 5' RACE reads; it lists each CDR3 protein once, without DNA. This listing includes 200,000 to 300,000 distinct CDR3 sequences. Sequencing used blood T cells: a sorted CD56 or NKG2C T cell subset, CD4+ or CD8+ T cells, or bulk PBMC T cells (not recorded which). The sequence derives from a man between 18 and 35 years old in good health. The rearrangement uses TRBV5-1 and TRBJ1-4. CDR3: CASSLDGGKLFF.